This T cell receptor beta chain was captured by sequencing in a study of blood T cell repertoires in COVID-19. Clones were sequenced by immunoSEQ multiplex PCR, and TCRdb holds only the in-frame ones, with some missing. The profile shows 25,000 to 35,000 clones, approximately 90% of them singletons. The receptor's source is a man in his fifties with active COVID-19. Input material: peripheral blood.

The CDR3 DNA sequence: TGTGCCTGCTTAGACAGGGGGAGTGAAAAACTGTTTTTT. Translating gives CACLDRGSEKLFF. V is TRBV30 and J is TRBJ1-4; TRBD1 aligns across 9 bases. The CDR3 is 13 amino acids. V lost 6 bases to trimming and J lost 7 bases; unmatched junction nucleotides: 6. CDR1 and CDR2 (germline): GTSNPN, SVGIG (reference sequence).